This TCR beta chain was obtained from a study of shared clonotypes between healthy human individuals. As for the study in general: Donors, aged 18 to 49, were a couple of women and three men. Study-level findings and limits: Clonotypes that were shared across a handful of donors made up around 5% of naive CD4 clonotypes.

Using immunoSEQ multiplex PCR, the repertoire was profiled, and TCRdb retains in-frame clones only, with some absent. The repertoire holds roughly 600,000 clones, with about 98% as singletons. Positive CCR7 selection of CD45RO-negative cells yielded the naive CD8 cells, and terminally differentiated effector memory CD45RA+ cells were excluded. Caucasian adults living in Nashville, Tennessee, provided all samples. As regards this clone: Its antigen is undetermined.

The CDR3 loop spans 15 amino acids. CDR1 is MNHEY and CDR2 is SMNVEV in the germline V gene (reference sequence). V lost 2 bases to trimming and J lost 7 bases; unmatched junction nucleotides: 7. This clonotype was sampled from a man under 40 in good health. The sequenced sample consisted of naive CD8+ T cells sorted from blood. V gene TRBV27 combines with J gene TRBJ2-1; TRBD2 agrees at 8 bases. The CDR3 sequence: CASSLPPRGRNEQFF. The DNA of the CDR3 is TGTGCCAGCAGTTTACCCCCCCGCGGGAGGAATGAGCAGTTCTTC.